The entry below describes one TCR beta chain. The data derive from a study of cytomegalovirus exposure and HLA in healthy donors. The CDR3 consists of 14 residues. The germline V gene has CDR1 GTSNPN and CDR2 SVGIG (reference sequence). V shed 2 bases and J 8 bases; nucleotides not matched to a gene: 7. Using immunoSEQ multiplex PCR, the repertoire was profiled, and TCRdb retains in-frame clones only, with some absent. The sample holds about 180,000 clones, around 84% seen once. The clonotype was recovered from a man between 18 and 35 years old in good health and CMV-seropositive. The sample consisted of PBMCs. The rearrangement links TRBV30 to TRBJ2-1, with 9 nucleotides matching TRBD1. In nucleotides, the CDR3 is TGTGCCTGGAGTTCCGGGACAGGGACCGATGAGCAGTTCTTC. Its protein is CAWSSGTGTDEQFF.